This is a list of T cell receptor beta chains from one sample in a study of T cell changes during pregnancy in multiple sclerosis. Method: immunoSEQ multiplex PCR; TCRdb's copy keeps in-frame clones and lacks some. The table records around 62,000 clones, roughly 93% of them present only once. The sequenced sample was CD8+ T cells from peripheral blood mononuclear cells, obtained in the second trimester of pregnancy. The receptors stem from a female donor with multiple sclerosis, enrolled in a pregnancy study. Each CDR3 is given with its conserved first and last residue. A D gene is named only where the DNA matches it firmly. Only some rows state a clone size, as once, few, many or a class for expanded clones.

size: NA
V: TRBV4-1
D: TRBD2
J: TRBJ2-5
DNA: TGCGCCAGCAGCTCACCCTCGGGAGGGGAGACCCAGTACTTC
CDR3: CASSSPSGGETQYF

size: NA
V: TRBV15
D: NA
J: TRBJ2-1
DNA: TGTGCCACCAGTGCACTTTACAATGAGCAGTTCTTC
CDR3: CATSALYNEQFF

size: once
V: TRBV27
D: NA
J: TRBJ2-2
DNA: TGTGCCAGCACTCCCCGGACAGCCACCGGGGAGCTGTTTTTT
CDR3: CASTPRTATGELFF

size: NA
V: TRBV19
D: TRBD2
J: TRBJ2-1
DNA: TGTGCCAGTAGACTAGCGGGGGGTCCTGAGCAGTTCTTC
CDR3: CASRLAGGPEQFF

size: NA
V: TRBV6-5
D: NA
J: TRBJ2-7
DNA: TGTGCCAGCAGTTACTCAAAAGGGGCGTCCTGGGAGTACTTC
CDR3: CASSYSKGASWEYF

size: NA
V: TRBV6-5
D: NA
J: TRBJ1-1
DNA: TGTGCCAGCAGTTATGGTTCGCGCGGGATGAACACTGAAGCTTTCTTT
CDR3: CASSYGSRGMNTEAFF

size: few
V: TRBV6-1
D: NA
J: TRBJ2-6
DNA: TGTGCCCAGGGGACGCTCTCTGGGGCCAACGTCCTGACTTTC
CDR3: CAQGTLSGANVLTF

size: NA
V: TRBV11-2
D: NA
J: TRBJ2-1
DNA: TGTGCCAGCAGCTTGTGGAGAAGCAATGAGCAGTTCTTC
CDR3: CASSLWRSNEQFF

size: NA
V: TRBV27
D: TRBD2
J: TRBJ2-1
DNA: TGTGCCAGCAGTTCGCCGGGACTAGCCCCCAATGAGCAGTTCTTC
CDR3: CASSSPGLAPNEQFF

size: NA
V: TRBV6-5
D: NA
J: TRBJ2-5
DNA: TGTGCCAGCAGTTACGGCGGCAGCCAAGAGACCCAGTACTTC
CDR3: CASSYGGSQETQYF

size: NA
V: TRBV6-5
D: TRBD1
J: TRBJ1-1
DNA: TGTGCCAGCAGTAACACAGGGGGGCCGCACACTGAAGCTTTCTTT
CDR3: CASSNTGGPHTEAFF

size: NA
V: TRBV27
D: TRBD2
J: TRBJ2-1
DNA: TGTGCCAGCAGTTCCCTCGGCGGGGGAGAGTACAATGAGCAGTTCTTC
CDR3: CASSSLGGGEYNEQFF

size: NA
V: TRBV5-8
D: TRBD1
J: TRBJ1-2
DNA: TGTGCCAGCAGCATTATTACAGGGGGCGACGGCTACACCTTC
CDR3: CASSIITGGDGYTF

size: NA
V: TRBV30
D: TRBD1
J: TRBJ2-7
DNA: TGTGCCTGTACTCCGGGACAGAGCTACGAGCAGTACTTC
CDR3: CACTPGQSYEQYF

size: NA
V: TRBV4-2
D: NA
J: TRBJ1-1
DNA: TGTGCCAGCAGCCAAGAACCAGGGGTGGGGACTGAAGCTTTCTTT
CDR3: CASSQEPGVGTEAFF

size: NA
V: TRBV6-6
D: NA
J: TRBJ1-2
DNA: TGTGCCAGCAGTTACTCGTTCGGGCAGCCGAGGGATGGCTACACCTTC
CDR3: CASSYSFGQPRDGYTF

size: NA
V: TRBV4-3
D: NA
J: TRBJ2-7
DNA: TGCGCCAGCAGCCAAGGGGCCAGGGCCCTCCCATACGAGCAGTACTTC
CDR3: CASSQGARALPYEQYF

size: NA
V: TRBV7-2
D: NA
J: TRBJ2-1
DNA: TGTGCCAGCACTGGACAGTACAATGAGCAGTTCTTC
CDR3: CASTGQYNEQFF

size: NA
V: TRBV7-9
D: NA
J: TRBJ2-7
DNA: TGTGCCAGCAGCTTTGAGGGATCCTACGAGCAGTACTTC
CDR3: CASSFEGSYEQYF

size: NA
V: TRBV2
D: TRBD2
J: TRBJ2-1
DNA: TGTGCCAGCAGTGAATGGTCTAGCGGGGTATCGAATGAGCAGTTCTTC
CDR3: CASSEWSSGVSNEQFF

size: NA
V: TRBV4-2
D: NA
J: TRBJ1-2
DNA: TGTGCCAGCAGCCCGAACCATCCAGAGACTACTAACTATGGCTACACCTTC
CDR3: CASSPNHPETTNYGYTF

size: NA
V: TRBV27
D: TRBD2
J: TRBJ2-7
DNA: TGTGCCAGCAGTCCTATAGCGGGGGGGACATACGAGCAGTACTTC
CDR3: CASSPIAGGTYEQYF

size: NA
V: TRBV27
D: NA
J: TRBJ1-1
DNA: TGTGCCAGCAGTACCCGGGAGAACACTGAAGCTTTCTTT
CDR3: CASSTRENTEAFF

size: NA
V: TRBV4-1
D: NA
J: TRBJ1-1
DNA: TGCGCCAGCAGCCAAGAATTCTGGCAGGGTACCATGGCTTTCTTT
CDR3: CASSQEFWQGTMAFF

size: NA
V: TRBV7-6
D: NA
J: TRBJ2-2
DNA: TGTGCCAGCAGCCCCCCGGGGAAAGGCACCGGGGAGCTGTTTTTT
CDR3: CASSPPGKGTGELFF

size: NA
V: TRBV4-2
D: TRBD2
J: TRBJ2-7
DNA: TGTGCCAGCAGCCAAGGGACTAGCGGGGGGGCCTACGAGCAGTACTTC
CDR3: CASSQGTSGGAYEQYF

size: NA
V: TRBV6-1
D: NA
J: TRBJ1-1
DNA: TGTGCCAGCAGCTCAGGTGCAGTGACGAACACTGAAGCTTTCTTT
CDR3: CASSSGAVTNTEAFF

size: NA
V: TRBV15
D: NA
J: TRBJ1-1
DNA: TGTGCCACCACTCCACACCGAATGAACACTGAAGCTTTCTTT
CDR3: CATTPHRMNTEAFF

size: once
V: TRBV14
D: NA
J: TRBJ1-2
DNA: TGTGCCAGCAGCCAAGGCCTGACAGACCCTCGCTATGGCTACACCTTC
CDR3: CASSQGLTDPRYGYTF

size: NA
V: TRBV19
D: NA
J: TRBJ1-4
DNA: TGTGCCAGTAGTATAAGAGGGTTTGCAACTAATGAAAAACTGTTTTTT
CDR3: CASSIRGFATNEKLFF

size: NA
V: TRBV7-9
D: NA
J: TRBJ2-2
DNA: TGTGCCAGCAGCACCTCTCGCGGGGACACCGGGGAGCTGTTTTTT
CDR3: CASSTSRGDTGELFF

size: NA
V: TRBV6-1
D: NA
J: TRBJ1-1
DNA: TGTGCCAGCAGCGACCAGGGAAAGAACACTGAAGCTTTCTTT
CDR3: CASSDQGKNTEAFF